The present entry profiles one T cell receptor beta chain with its context. Its target is not known. This sample was taken from a study of cytomegalovirus exposure and HLA in healthy donors. Whole-study findings and limits: In an earlier analysis, most TCR beta V segments were productive about 87% or about 30% of the time.

The study ran its PCR with 60 Vbeta and 13 Jbeta primers. Measured with immunoSEQ multiplex PCR; TCRdb has only the in-frame clones, and not every one. The sample contains around 300,000 clones, 70% to 90% of which appear only once. The germline V gene encodes CDR1 SGDLS and CDR2 YYNGEE. V was shortened by 4 bases and J by 6 bases, with 16 bases between the two germline ends. This CDR3 has 14 residues. The sample comprised PBMCs. This clonotype originated in a woman between 18 and 29 years old in good health and CMV-seronegative. V and J are TRBV9 and TRBJ1-2, with D possibly TRBD1 on 6 matching bases. Here the CDR3 reads CASSPPQGLNGYTF. CDR3 sequence (DNA): TGTGCCAGCAGCCCGCCACAGGGTCTTAATGGCTACACCTTC.